These 17 T cell receptor beta chains were sequenced from one sample in a study of breast tumors, draining lymph nodes, adjacent tissues. The lymph nodes were axillary draining lymph nodes from breast cancer patients. Using its own MiXCR run on the multiplex PCR reads, TCRdb lists one record per CDR3 protein. Of about 180,000 distinct CDR3 sequences listed, about 33% are singletons. Sequenced input: axillary lymph node tissue. These receptors all stem from a female donor with breast cancer. Some clones in this sample may be carry-over from other donors' samples.

This clonotype was observed many times. The gene calls are TRBV2 and TRBJ2-7; the D gene is possibly TRBD2 (6 bases). V was cut by 1 base and J by 7 bases, with 17 bases left in between. The germline V gene has CDR1 SNHLY and CDR2 FYNNEI. This CDR3 comprises 15 residues. In DNA, the CDR3 is TGTGCCAGCAGTGAAGACTTGGTTAGCCGGGGGGAGCAGTACTTC. Its translation: CASSEDLVSRGEQYF.

This chain joins TRBV20-1 and TRBJ2-5; TRBD1 is a possible D gene (6 bases). The ends were cut back, 3 bases at V and 3 bases at J, with 8 bases in the middle. The CDR3 spans 12 residues. CDR1 DFQATT and CDR2 SNEGSKA come from the germline V gene (reference sequence). CDR3 sequence (DNA): TGCAGTGCTAGTGCAGGGGAAGAGACCCAGTACTTC. It encodes CSASAGEETQYF.

At least ten counts were recorded for this clonotype. The chain recombines TRBV2 with TRBJ2-1; TRBD1 agrees at 10 bases. The CDR3 spans 15 residues. The trim removed 6 bases at V and 8 bases at J, leaving 10 bases unmatched. Germline CDR1 is SNHLY and CDR2 is FYNNEI. DNA of the CDR3: TGTGCCAGCAGACGACAGGGGGCGAGGGGAGATGAGCAGTTCTTC. It yields the protein CASRRQGARGDEQFF.

This clonotype was counted a single time. This clone may be a read error of a much larger clone one base away. The chain couples TRBV6-1 to TRBJ1-5; weak D call: TRBD1 (6 bases). CDR1 is MNHNS and CDR2 is SASEGT in the germline V gene. This CDR3 has 13 residues. In DNA form, the CDR3 reads TGTGCCGGCAGTGAACAGGGTTATCAGCCCCAGCATTTT. The encoded protein is CAGSEQGYQPQHF.

This clonotype was detected a few times. A much larger clone lies a single base off, so this may be a read error. The gene calls are TRBV7-2 and TRBJ1-2, with 9 positions matching TRBD1. The CDR3 loop spans 15 amino acids. The V gene's germline CDR1 is SGHTA and CDR2 FQGNSA. The DNA of the CDR3 is TGTGCCAGCAGCTCCCGGGACAGGGTTTATCGTGGCTACCCCTTC. It yields the protein CASSSRDRVYRGYPF.

V usage is TRBV7-2 and J usage is TRBJ1-6; D gene unclear. This CDR3 has 15 amino acids. CDR1 and CDR2 (germline): SGHTA, FQGNSA. V was cut by 1 base and J by 7 bases, with 11 bases left in between. The CDR3 protein is CASSLEAAPNSPLHF. The CDR3 region has the DNA TGTGCCAGCAGCTTAGAGGCGGCTCCCAATTCACCCCTCCACTTT.

This clonotype has ten or more counts. V gene TRBV6-5 combines with J gene TRBJ2-3; no clear D gene. The CDR3 totals 14 residues. The V and J ends lost 6 bases and 0 bases respectively, with 10 bases between them. Germline loops: CDR1 MNHEY, CDR2 SVGAGI. The CDR3 nucleotides read TGTGCCAGCAGCCGTTTTTCTAGCACAGATACGCAGTATTTT. This encodes CASSRFSSTDTQYF.

The sample holds many counts of this clonotype. The J gene is TRBJ1-3, the V gene TRBV15, with D unresolved. The CDR3 loop spans 14 amino acids. The germline CDR1 and CDR2 sequences are LNHNV and YYDKDF (reference sequence). V was shortened by 2 bases and J by 4 bases, with 9 bases between the two germline ends. The CDR3 DNA reads as TGTGCCACCAGCAGATCCAGAGGGGGAAACACCATATATTTT. This codes for CATSRSRGGNTIYF.

This clonotype was counted at least ten times. V and J are TRBV6-4 and TRBJ2-7; unclear D gene. This CDR3 region has 8 residues. Deletions cut 2 bases from V and 13 bases from J, with 3 bases between. Germline V CDR1 and CDR2: MRHNA, SNTAGT. The DNA of the CDR3 is TGTGCCAGCAGTGACGCCTACTTC. Translated: CASSDAYF.

The chain employs TRBV12-3 or TRBV12-4 and TRBJ1-1, with D tentatively TRBD1 (5 bases). CDR3 length: 15 residues. V lost 6 bases to trimming and J lost 4 bases, with 18 bases between them. The CDR3 DNA reads as TGTGCCAGCAGGCCCTCACGGGGGAAGGGCACTGAAGCTTTCTTT. Residues: CASRPSRGKGTEAFF.

This clonotype was seen repeatedly, ten times or more. This sequence joins TRBV11-3 and TRBJ2-2; D is ambiguous. Germline CDR1 reads SGHNT; CDR2 reads YENEEA. The V end was cut by 0 bases, the J end by 3 bases, with 14 bases between. The CDR3 is 17 amino acids. CDR3 nucleotide sequence: TGTGCCAGCAGCTTAGATGGGGTGGGGTCCTACACCGGGGAGCTGTTTTTT. Protein product: CASSLDGVGSYTGELFF. The full variable domain, its missing parts supplied by reference TRBV11-3 and TRBJ2-2, is EAGVVQSPRYKIIEKKQPVAFWCNPISGHNTLYWYLQNLGQGPELLIRYENEEAVDDSQLPKDRFSAERLKGVDSTLKIQPAELGDSAVYLCASSLDGVGSYTGELFFGEGSRLTVL.

This clonotype was counted many times. This chain uses TRBV9 with TRBJ2-1, with D hard to call. Looked up from germline, CDR1 is SGDLS and CDR2 is YYNGEE. The length of the CDR3 is 15 residues. Trimming took off 4 bases at V and 3 bases at J, with 14 bases between the two ends. CDR3 sequence (DNA): TGTGCCAGCAGCCCCCGGCCTAGTCGCTACAATGAGCAGTTCTTC. It is translated as CASSPRPSRYNEQFF. Filled out from reference TRBV9 and TRBJ2-1, the complete variable domain reads DSGVTQTPKHLITATGQRVTLRCSPRSGDLSVYWYQQSLDQGLQFLIQYYNGEERAKGNILERFSAQQFPDLHSELNLSSLELGDSALYFCASSPRPSRYNEQFFGPGTRLTVL.

The rearrangement uses TRBV11-2 and TRBJ1-6; 8 nucleotides match TRBD1. V was pared by 5 bases and J by 0 bases, with 15 bases of the junction left unmatched. The germline gives CDR1 SGHAT, CDR2 FQNNGV. CDR3 length: 20 amino acids. The CDR3: CASSMQGALLDSSYNSPLHF. The CDR3 coding sequence is TGTGCCAGCAGCATGCAGGGGGCCCTTCTCGACAGCTCCTATAATTCACCCCTCCACTTT.

This clonotype has only one observation. A much larger clone differs from this one at a single base, so this may be a read error. The chain couples TRBV6-5 to TRBJ1-2, with D maybe TRBD1 (5 bases). The CDR3 is made up of 14 amino acids. CDR1 and CDR2 from the germline V gene are MNHEY and SVGAGI. CDR3 residues: CTSAQGASPYGYTF. CDR3 sequence (DNA): TGTACCAGCGCCCAGGGCGCTTCTCCCTATGGCTACACCTTC.

To note about this clonotype: Here the CDR3 omits its conserved ending phenylalanine or tryptophan, so a read error is the likely source. This chain joins TRBV24-1 and TRBJ1-4, with a weak D call TRBD1 (6 bases). Between the trimmed V and J ends, which lost 3 bases and 8 bases, there was a span of 21 bases. CDR3 length equals 17 residues. CDR1 is KGHDR, CDR2 SFDVKD, per germline. The CDR3: CATSDQPTGTTVEKLFL. As DNA, the CDR3 is TGTGCCACCAGTGATCAGCCAACAGGGACTACTGTGGAAAAACTGTTTCTT.

Many counts were recorded for this clonotype. The V call is TRBV20-1, the J call TRBJ2-7, with 9 positions matching TRBD1. CDR3 length equals 14 residues. Germline V gene lookup returns CDR1 DFQATT and CDR2 SNEGSKA (reference sequence). The V gene end was trimmed by 1 base and the J gene end by 3 bases; junction bases not matched to a gene: 4. CDR3 protein: CSARAKDRGYEQYF. The CDR3 DNA reads TGCAGTGCTAGAGCGAAGGACAGGGGCTACGAGCAGTACTTC.

This clonotype turned up a few times. The V call is TRBV6-1, the J call TRBJ2-1, with D maybe TRBD2 (6 bases). The germline CDR1 and CDR2 sequences are MNHNS and SASEGT. The CDR3 has 15 amino acids. Trimming took 5 bases from V and 1 from J, leaving 12 bases between them. CDR3 sequence: CASSSIADSYNEQFF. The CDR3 DNA follows: TGTGCCAGCAGTTCCATAGCGGATTCCTACAATGAGCAGTTCTTC.